This TCR beta chain was found in a study of T cell changes during pregnancy in multiple sclerosis. TCRdb's table, derived via immunoSEQ multiplex PCR, lists solely in-frame clones and lacks some. The table has just under 40,000 clones, over 75% seen once. This CDR3 region has 12 residues. The V and J ends lost 7 bases and 8 bases respectively, with 14 bases between them. This chain joins TRBV23-1 and TRBJ1-2; the D gene is possibly TRBD1 (6 bases). TRBV23-1 is treated as an ORF (open reading frame) with a function not yet certain. The source material was CD4+ T cells from peripheral blood mononuclear cells, sampled in the first trimester of pregnancy. The sequence derives from a female donor in good health, enrolled as a control in a pregnancy study. The CDR3 DNA reads as TGCGCCAGCACTCACAGGGTTTGGGGCTACACCTTC. Translation gives CASTHRVWGYTF.